The clone carrying this T cell receptor (beta chain) was seen a few times. The data stem from a study of blood T cell repertoires in COVID-19. Study as a whole: From T cells, B-cell-depleted T cells, or PBMCs came the material, which was cDNA or gDNA.

Study processing details: How many nucleated cells were present was estimated from reference gene primer amplification. Data came from immunoSEQ multiplex PCR; TCRdb stores just in-frame clones and leaves some out. That table is the source of V, J and clone size, and D and trimming were worked out from the DNA. The sample yields around 300,000 clones, around 90% seen once. Cohort assignment relied on participant-reported clinical history. V was pared by 9 bases and J by 4 bases, with 16 bases between. This CDR3 is built from 14 residues. Germline CDR1 is LNHDA and CDR2 is SQIVND (reference sequence). Sequenced sample: PBMCs or T cells enriched from blood (not recorded which). The clonotype comes from a woman aged 40-49 years who had recovered from COVID-19. The chain uses TRBV19 and TRBJ2-1, with D perhaps matching TRBD2 (6 bases). This chain's CDR3 is CASADGGTYNEQFF. Here the CDR3 DNA reads TGTGCCAGCGCCGACGGAGGGACTTACAATGAGCAGTTCTTC.